A single sample is the source of the 26 T cell receptor beta chains below, sequenced in a study of shared T cell receptors in the human thymus. Clones were sequenced by immunoSEQ multiplex PCR, and TCRdb holds only the in-frame ones, with some missing. Seen here are 700,000 or so clones, 70% to 90% observed once, and the top ten hold roughly 0.01%. This sample also belongs to another study, concerning human thymus T cells.

Sample: thymocytes. Every receptor here comes from a girl less than two years old with a congenital heart defect.

The chain has TRBV5-1 and TRBJ1-6; no reliable D call. This CDR3 has 16 residues. CDR1 SGHRS and CDR2 YFSETQ come from the germline V gene. Trimming cost V 5 bases and J 15 bases, with 27 bases left between them. Written as DNA, the CDR3 is TGCGCCAGCAGTCGCCACTTCCTACTCCCAACGTCAGGCCTCCACTTT. Protein product: CASSRHFLLPTSGLHF.

The chain combines TRBV5-6 with TRBJ2-7; D call uncertain. Germline CDR1 is SGHDT and CDR2 is YYEEEE. This CDR3 is 13 amino acids long. Trimming pared 3 bases from V and 2 bases from J, leaving 9 bases between. For the CDR3, the DNA is TGTGCCAGCAGCTGTGGTACAACCTACGAGCAGTACTTC. Amino acid sequence: CASSCGTTYEQYF.

In regard to this clone: This specimen includes other DNA sequences encoding the same CDR3. The chain recombines TRBV6-1 with TRBJ1-3; no reliable D call. V was cut by 1 base and J by 4 bases, with 8 bases left in between. The CDR3 extends over 14 amino acids. CDR1 is MNHNS and CDR2 is SASEGT in the germline V gene. DNA of the CDR3: TGTGCCAGCAGTGAAGGGAGTAGCGGAAACACCATATATTTT. Encoded protein: CASSEGSSGNTIYF.

The V call is TRBV2, the J call TRBJ2-2, with 9 bases matching TRBD1. The CDR3 consists of 16 residues. CDR1 and CDR2 (germline): SNHLY, FYNNEI. V shed 7 bases, J shed 2 bases, and the junction held 8 bases outside the gene matches. The CDR3 DNA is TGTGCCAGCAACCCTCCGGGACAGGGAAACACCGGGGAGCTGTTTTTT. This gives the protein CASNPPGQGNTGELFF.

V gene TRBV7-9 combines with J gene TRBJ2-1, with TRBD2 matching 8 bases. The CDR3 contains 16 residues. The germline CDR1 and CDR2 sequences are SEHNR and FQNEAQ (reference sequence). Trimming took 1 base from V and 4 from J; bases not matched to a gene: 6. In nucleotides, the CDR3 is TGTGCCAGCAGCTTAGGCAGCGGGGGCGCATACAATGAGCAGTTCTTC. Translated: CASSLGSGGAYNEQFF.

The chain carries TRBV5-6 and TRBJ2-4; D might be TRBD2 (5 bases). The CDR3 has 14 residues. The germline V gene has CDR1 SGHDT and CDR2 YYEEEE. V was trimmed by 4 bases and J by 6 bases, leaving 14 bases between them. For the CDR3, the DNA is TGTGCCAGCAGCGAGGGTACTTCTAGAAACATTCAGTACTTC. Translation: CASSEGTSRNIQYF. Full variable domain (remainder filled in from reference TRBV5-6 and TRBJ2-4): DAGVTQSPTHLIKTRGQQVTLRCSPKSGHDTVSWYQQALGQGPQFIFQYYEEEERQRGNFPDRFSGHQFPNYSSELNVNALLLGDSALYLCASSEGTSRNIQYFGAGTRLSVL.

The chain joins TRBV14 to TRBJ1-2; 7 bases fit TRBD1. Germline-derived CDR1 and CDR2 are SGHDN and FVKESK. V dropped 2 bases and J dropped 8; count of bases not matched to a gene: 8. CDR3 length: 14 amino acids. The CDR3 is CASSQSGQCTGYTF. CDR3 bases: TGTGCCAGCAGCCAATCGGGACAGTGTACCGGCTACACCTTC.

V usage is TRBV7-2 and J usage is TRBJ2-7; the match to TRBD2 covers 12 bases. CDR1 is SGHTA and CDR2 is FQGNSA in the germline V gene. CDR3 size: 18 residues. V was clipped by 0 bases and J by 0 bases; unmatched bases: 6. CDR3 DNA sequence: TGTGCCAGCAGCTTAGCAGGGACTAGCGGGCCGAGCTCCTACGAGCAGTACTTC. This gives the protein CASSLAGTSGPSSYEQYF.

This chain links TRBV6-5 with TRBJ1-2, with D perhaps TRBD1 (6 bases). This CDR3 contains 14 residues. Looked up from germline, CDR1 is MNHEY and CDR2 is SVGAGI. Trimming pared 3 bases from V and 8 bases from J, leaving 16 bases between. The CDR3 DNA sequence: TGTGCCAGCAGTTATGGGAGGGGGGCTGGGGGCTACACCTTC. Protein sequence: CASSYGRGAGGYTF.

The chain uses TRBV5-4 and TRBJ1-2, with a tentative D call TRBD1 (6 bases). CDR1 and CDR2 from the germline V gene are SGHNT and YYREEE (reference sequence). CDR3 length: 14 amino acids. V was shortened by 4 bases and J by 8 bases, with 18 bases between the two germline ends. The CDR3 is CASSASGTKEGYTF. The CDR3 DNA sequence: TGTGCCAGCAGCGCCTCCGGGACAAAGGAAGGCTACACCTTC.

V and J are TRBV10-3 and TRBJ2-1; 8 positions match TRBD1. The CDR3 contains 16 residues. CDR1 and CDR2 (germline): ENHRY, SYGVKD. V gave up 6 bases and J gave up 1 base; unmatched junction bases: 8. In nucleotides, the CDR3 is TGTGCCATCAGGCCCGACAGGGGACCTTCCTACAATGAGCAGTTCTTC. Translating it yields CAIRPDRGPSYNEQFF.

J is TRBJ1-4 and V is TRBV11-2; perhaps TRBD1 as D (5 bases). The germline gives CDR1 SGHAT, CDR2 FQNNGV. Trimming left V 5 bases short and J 0 bases short, with 16 bases between. The CDR3 totals 17 residues. In nucleotides, the CDR3 is TGTGCCAGCAGCAAAGGGGCGCAGCCTGCAACTAATGAAAAACTGTTTTTT. It is translated as CASSKGAQPATNEKLFF.

The CDR3: CASSFIRFSNYGYTF. The CDR3 DNA reads as TGTGCCAGCAGCTTTATTCGGTTTAGCAACTATGGCTACACCTTC. This chain uses TRBV5-5 with TRBJ1-2; D is uncertain. Looked up from germline, CDR1 is SGHKS and CDR2 is YYEKEE (reference sequence). The CDR3 has 15 residues. Trimming pared 2 bases from V and 2 bases from J, leaving 13 bases between.

The chain combines TRBV5-1 with TRBJ1-4; D is perhaps TRBD1 (5 bases). V was clipped by 0 bases and J by 0 bases, with 6 bases between them. This CDR3 spans 15 amino acids. CDR1 and CDR2 (germline): SGHRS, YFSETQ. The CDR3 DNA reads as TGCGCCAGCAGCTTGGGGGGGGCAACTAATGAAAAACTGTTTTTT. Protein: CASSLGGATNEKLFF.

The rearrangement links TRBV5-1 to TRBJ2-7; D uncertain. V was clipped by 0 bases and J by 2 bases, with 12 bases between them. This CDR3 is built from 15 residues. Germline V gene sequence: CDR1 SGHRS, CDR2 YFSETQ. CDR3 loop: CASSLGPQVAYEQYF. CDR3 coding DNA: TGCGCCAGCAGCTTGGGGCCGCAGGTTGCCTACGAGCAGTACTTC.

The chain employs TRBV9 and TRBJ2-3, with TRBD2 matching over 9 bases. The germline V gene encodes CDR1 SGDLS and CDR2 YYNGEE. The CDR3 has 15 amino acids. V gave up 2 bases and J gave up 3 bases; unmatched junction bases: 4. In nucleotides, the CDR3 is TGTGCCAGCAGCGTCTACAGCGGGGGGACAGATACGCAGTATTTT. This gives the protein CASSVYSGGTDTQYF.

The J gene is TRBJ1-5, the V gene TRBV10-3; 7 bases align to TRBD1. V dropped 7 bases and J dropped 3; count of bases not matched to a gene: 9. The length of the CDR3 is 15 residues. The germline V gene has CDR1 ENHRY and CDR2 SYGVKD. The CDR3 protein is CAINQGGVNNQPQHF. For the CDR3, the DNA is TGTGCCATCAATCAGGGGGGTGTTAACAATCAGCCCCAGCATTTT.

The J gene is TRBJ1-1, the V gene TRBV5-6; D uncertain. This CDR3 has 19 amino acids. V gave up 0 bases and J gave up 2 bases, with 23 bases separating them. Per the germline V gene, CDR1 is SGHDT and CDR2 is YYEEEE. The CDR3 coding sequence is TGTGCCAGCAGCTTGGGTGAGTCGAACTCTCCTAAGCCCAACACTGAAGCTTTCTTT. Translation gives CASSLGESNSPKPNTEAFF.

The chain couples TRBV6-1 to TRBJ1-1; TRBD1 might be the D (6 bases). The CDR3 extends over 14 amino acids. Germline lookup yields CDR1 MNHNS and CDR2 SASEGT. V lost 0 bases and J lost 6, with 11 bases in between. Here the CDR3 reads CASSEARQESEAFF. Here the CDR3 DNA reads TGTGCCAGCAGTGAAGCCCGACAGGAGTCTGAAGCTTTCTTT.

In DNA, the CDR3 is TGCAGTGCTAGAGCCTTACAGGCGGCTTTCTTT. This codes for CSARALQAAFF. The genes are TRBV20-1 and TRBJ1-1, with D possibly TRBD1 on 5 matching bases. V lost 1 base to trimming and J lost 11 bases, with 11 bases between them. Per the germline V gene, CDR1 is DFQATT and CDR2 is SNEGSKA (reference sequence). CDR3 length: 11 amino acids.

In this sample, this clone turned up a few times. This chain links TRBV25-1 with TRBJ1-1; 7 bases align to TRBD1. From germline, CDR1 is MGHDK and CDR2 SYGVNS. The CDR3 has 13 amino acids. Trimming at V came to 6 bases and at J to 4 bases, leaving 5 bases not matched to a gene. In DNA form, the CDR3 reads TGTGCCAGCAGGGGGGACAGACCCACTGAAGCTTTCTTT. As protein: CASRGDRPTEAFF. The whole variable domain, filled in from reference TRBV25-1 and TRBJ1-1, reads EADIYQTPRYLVIGTGKKITLECSQTMGHDKMYWYQQDPGMELHLIHYSYGVNSTEKGDLSSESTVSRIRTEHFPLTLESARPSHTSQYLCASRGDRPTEAFFGQGTRLTVV.

The chain recombines TRBV5-1 with TRBJ2-7; weak D call: TRBD2 (7 bases). V shed 4 bases and J shed 6 bases, with 20 bases lying between them. Per the germline V gene, CDR1 is SGHRS and CDR2 is YFSETQ. The CDR3 runs 15 residues. The CDR3, as DNA: TGCGCCAGCAGCCGAGGGGGGGGGCCGGGAGGCGAGCAGTACTTC. Translated: CASSRGGGPGGEQYF.

The chain is built from TRBV9 and TRBJ1-4, with 12 bases matching TRBD1. There are 18 residues in the CDR3. V shed 4 bases and J 0 bases; nucleotides not matched to a gene: 7. Germline-derived CDR1 and CDR2 are SGDLS and YYNGEE. The CDR3 protein is CASSRDRGHFATNEKLFF. The DNA for the CDR3 is TGTGCCAGCAGCCGGGACAGGGGGCATTTCGCAACTAATGAAAAACTGTTTTTT.

This chain connects TRBV5-1 to TRBJ2-1; D uncertain. CDR3 length: 16 residues. CDR1 is SGHRS, CDR2 YFSETQ, per germline. The V end was cut by 1 base, the J end by 0 bases, with 11 bases between. CDR3 nucleotides: TGCGCCAGCAGCTTGCAGGTTTACAGCTCCTACAATGAGCAGTTCTTC. This encodes CASSLQVYSSYNEQFF.

The chain employs TRBV5-8 and TRBJ2-1; D is possibly TRBD2 (5 bases). The CDR3 extends over 17 amino acids. The germline V gene encodes CDR1 SGHTS and CDR2 YDEGEE. V was cut by 4 bases and J by 0 bases, with 17 bases left in between. The CDR3 protein is CASSTGLGTSSYNEQFF. In nucleotides, the CDR3 is TGTGCCAGCAGCACGGGGTTGGGTACAAGCTCCTACAATGAGCAGTTCTTC.

The rearrangement uses TRBV4-2 and TRBJ2-4, with a weak D call TRBD2 (6 bases). The ends were cut back, 0 bases at V and 10 bases at J, with 25 bases in the middle. This CDR3 has 18 amino acids. The germline gives CDR1 LGHNA, CDR2 YNFKEQ. As DNA, the CDR3 is TGTGCCAGCAGCCAAGACACCAACGGGTGGGACTTGGGGCCAATTCAGTACTTC. Translated, it gives CASSQDTNGWDLGPIQYF.